There are a few counts of the clone carrying this T cell receptor (beta chain). This entry belongs to a study of CD8 T cells in ankylosing spondylitis. Germline V gene sequence: CDR1 LNHDA, CDR2 SQIVND (reference sequence). V shed 11 bases and J shed 4 bases, with 17 bases lying between them. The CDR3 runs to 13 residues. MiXCR was run by TCRdb on the 5' RACE reads, yielding one entry per CDR3 protein. The sample carries under 55,000 distinct CDR3 sequences, roughly 7.4% recorded once. Sequences were obtained from blood, either unsorted or a sorted T cell fraction (not recorded which). This TCR was recovered from a female donor with ankylosing spondylitis or in good health (not recorded which). This rearrangement joins TRBV19 to TRBJ1-1; D unclear. The CDR3 nucleotides read TGTGCCGCAGTTAACCCGGATTTCACTGAAGCTTTCTTT. It yields the protein CAAVNPDFTEAFF.